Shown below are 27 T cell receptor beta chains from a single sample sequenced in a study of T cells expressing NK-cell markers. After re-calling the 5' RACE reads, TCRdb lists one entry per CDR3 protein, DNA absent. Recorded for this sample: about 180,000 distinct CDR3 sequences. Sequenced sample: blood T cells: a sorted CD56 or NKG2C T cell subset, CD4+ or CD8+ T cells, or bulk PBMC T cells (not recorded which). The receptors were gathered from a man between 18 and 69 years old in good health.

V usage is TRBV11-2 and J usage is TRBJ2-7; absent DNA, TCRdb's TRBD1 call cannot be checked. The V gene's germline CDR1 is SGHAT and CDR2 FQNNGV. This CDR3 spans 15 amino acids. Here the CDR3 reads CASSFSTAGFSEQYF. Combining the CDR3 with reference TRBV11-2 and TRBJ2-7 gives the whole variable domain EAGVAQSPRYKIIEKRQSVAFWCNPISGHATLYWYQQILGQGPKLLIQFQNNGVVDDSQLPKDRFSAERLKGVDSTLKIQPAKLEDSAVYLCASSFSTAGFSEQYFGPGTRLTVT.

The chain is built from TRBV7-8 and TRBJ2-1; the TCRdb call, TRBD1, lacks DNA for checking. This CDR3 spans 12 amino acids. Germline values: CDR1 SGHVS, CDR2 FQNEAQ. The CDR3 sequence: CASGRGDNEQFF.

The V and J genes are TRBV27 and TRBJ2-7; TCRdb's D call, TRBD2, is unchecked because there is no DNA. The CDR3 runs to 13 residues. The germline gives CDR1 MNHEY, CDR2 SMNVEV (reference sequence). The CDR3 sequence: CASSGTRLSEQYF.

The CDR3 sequence: CASTRDGTGVSYEQYF. V is TRBV9 and J is TRBJ2-7; lacking DNA, the TRBD1 call made by TCRdb goes unchecked. The CDR3 is made up of 16 amino acids. Germline V gives CDR1 SGDLS, CDR2 YYNGEE.

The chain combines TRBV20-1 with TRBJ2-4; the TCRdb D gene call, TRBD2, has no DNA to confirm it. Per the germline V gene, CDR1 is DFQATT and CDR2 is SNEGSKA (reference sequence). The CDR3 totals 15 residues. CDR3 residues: CSARDDIAGLTLQYF.

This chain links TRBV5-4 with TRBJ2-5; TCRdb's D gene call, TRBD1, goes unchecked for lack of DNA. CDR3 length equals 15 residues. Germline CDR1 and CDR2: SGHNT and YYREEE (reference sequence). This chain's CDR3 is CASSLKGGLQETQYF.

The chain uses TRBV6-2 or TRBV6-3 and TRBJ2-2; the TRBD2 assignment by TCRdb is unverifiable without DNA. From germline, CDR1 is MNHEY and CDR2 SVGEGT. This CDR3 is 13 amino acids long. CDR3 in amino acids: CASSSSGSGELFF.

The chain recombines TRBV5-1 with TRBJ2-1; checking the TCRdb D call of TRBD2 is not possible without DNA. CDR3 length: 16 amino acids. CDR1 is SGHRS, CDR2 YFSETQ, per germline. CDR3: CASEAPTSGGYNEQFF. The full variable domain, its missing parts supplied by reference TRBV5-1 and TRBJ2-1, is KAGVTQTPRYLIKTRGQQVTLSCSPISGHRSVSWYQQTPGQGLQFLFEYFSETQRNKGNFPGRFSGRQFSNSRSEMNVSTLELGDSALYLCASEAPTSGGYNEQFFGPGTRLTVL.

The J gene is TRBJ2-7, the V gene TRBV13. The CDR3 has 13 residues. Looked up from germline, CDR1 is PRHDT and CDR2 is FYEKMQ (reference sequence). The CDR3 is CASSSDTTYEQYF.

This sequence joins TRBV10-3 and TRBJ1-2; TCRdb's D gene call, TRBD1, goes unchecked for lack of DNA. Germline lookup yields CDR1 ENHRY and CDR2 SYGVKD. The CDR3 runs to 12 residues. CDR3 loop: CAIGFGGDGYTF.

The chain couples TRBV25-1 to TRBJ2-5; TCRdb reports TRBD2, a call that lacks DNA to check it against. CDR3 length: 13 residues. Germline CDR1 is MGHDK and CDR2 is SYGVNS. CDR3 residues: CASSERVQETQYF.

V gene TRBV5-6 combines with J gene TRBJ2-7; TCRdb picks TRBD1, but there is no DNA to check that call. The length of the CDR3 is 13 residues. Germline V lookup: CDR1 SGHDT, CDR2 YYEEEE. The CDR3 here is CASSMGQGGSSYF.

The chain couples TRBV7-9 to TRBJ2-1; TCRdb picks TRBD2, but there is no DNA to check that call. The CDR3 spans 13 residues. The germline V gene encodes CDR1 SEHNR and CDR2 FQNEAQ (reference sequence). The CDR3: CASIAGVYNEQFF.

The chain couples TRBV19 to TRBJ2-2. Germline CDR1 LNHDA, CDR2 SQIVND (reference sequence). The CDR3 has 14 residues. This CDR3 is CASSIVGNTGELFF.

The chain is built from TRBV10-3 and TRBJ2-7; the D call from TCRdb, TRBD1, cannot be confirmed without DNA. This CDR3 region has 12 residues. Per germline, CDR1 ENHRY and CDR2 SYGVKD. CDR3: CAISIQGVEQYF.

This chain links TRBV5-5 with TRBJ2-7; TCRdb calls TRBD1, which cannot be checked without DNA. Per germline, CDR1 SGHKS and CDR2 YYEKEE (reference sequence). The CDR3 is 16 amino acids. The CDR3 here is CASSFDRDRGSYEQYF.

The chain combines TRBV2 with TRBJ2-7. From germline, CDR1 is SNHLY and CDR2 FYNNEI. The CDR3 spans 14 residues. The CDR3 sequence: CASNGQALSYEQYF. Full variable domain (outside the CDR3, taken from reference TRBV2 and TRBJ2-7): EPEVTQTPSHQVTQMGQEVILRCVPISNHLYFYWYRQILGQKVEFLVSFYNNEISEKSEIFDDQFSVERPDGSNFTLKIRSTKLEDSAMYFCASNGQALSYEQYFGPGTRLTVT.

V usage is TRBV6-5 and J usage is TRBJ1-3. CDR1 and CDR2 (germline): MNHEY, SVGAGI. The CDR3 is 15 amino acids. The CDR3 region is CASSSEEDSGNTIYF.

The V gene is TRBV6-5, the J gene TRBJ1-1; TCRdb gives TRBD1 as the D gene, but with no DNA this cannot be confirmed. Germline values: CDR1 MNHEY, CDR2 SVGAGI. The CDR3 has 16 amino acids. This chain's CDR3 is CASSYPTDRPNTEAFF.

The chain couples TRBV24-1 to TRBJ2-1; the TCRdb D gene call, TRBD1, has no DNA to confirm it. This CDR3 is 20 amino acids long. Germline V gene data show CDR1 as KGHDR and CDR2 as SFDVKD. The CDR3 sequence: CATSVCDSGEPGPPYNEQFF.

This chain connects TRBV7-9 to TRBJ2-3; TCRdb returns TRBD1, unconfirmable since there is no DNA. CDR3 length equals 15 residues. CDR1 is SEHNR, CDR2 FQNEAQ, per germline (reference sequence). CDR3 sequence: CASSPVNSGGDTQYF.

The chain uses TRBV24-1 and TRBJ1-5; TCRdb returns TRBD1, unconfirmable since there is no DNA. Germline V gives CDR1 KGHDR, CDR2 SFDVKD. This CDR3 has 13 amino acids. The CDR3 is CATSDSGRGPQHF.

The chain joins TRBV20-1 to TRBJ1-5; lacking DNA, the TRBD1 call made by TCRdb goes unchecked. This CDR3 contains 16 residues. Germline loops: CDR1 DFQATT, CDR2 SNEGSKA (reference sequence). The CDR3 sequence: CSARDRGQGGNQPQHF.

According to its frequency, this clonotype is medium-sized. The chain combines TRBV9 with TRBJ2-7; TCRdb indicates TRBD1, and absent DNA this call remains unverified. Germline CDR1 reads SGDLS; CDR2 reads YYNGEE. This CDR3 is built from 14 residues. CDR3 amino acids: CASSPGTGDYEQYF.

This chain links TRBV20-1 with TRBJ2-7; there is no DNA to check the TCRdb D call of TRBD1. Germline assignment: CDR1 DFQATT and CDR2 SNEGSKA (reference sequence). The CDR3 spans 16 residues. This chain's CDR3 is CSASNSGTGFSYEQYF.

CDR3 residues: CASSHEGSQYF. This rearrangement joins TRBV7-9 to TRBJ2-5; as DNA is missing, the TRBD1 call by TCRdb cannot be tested. Germline V lookup: CDR1 SEHNR, CDR2 FQNEAQ (reference sequence). The length of the CDR3 is 11 residues.

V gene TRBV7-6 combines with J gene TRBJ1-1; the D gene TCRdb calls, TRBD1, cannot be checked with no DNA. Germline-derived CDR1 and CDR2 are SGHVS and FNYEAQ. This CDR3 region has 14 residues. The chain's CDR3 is CASSPGGGLREAFF.